One sample yielded the 14 T cell receptor beta chains listed below, sequenced in a study of T cell repertoires in cytomegalovirus infection. No cognate antigen is known for these TCRs. TCRdb ran MiXCR on the reads and lists one entry per CDR3 protein. The sample has around 360,000 distinct CDR3 sequences, roughly 36% seen once; the top ten hold roughly 13%. Sequencing was performed on cultured PBMCs, taken from culture after CMV antigen stimulation. The receptors originated from a human donor in good health (CMV status not recorded). Some clones in this sample may be carry-over from other donors' samples.

Here the CDR3 reads CASDGRNEQFF. CDR3 nucleotide sequence: TGTGCCAGTGATGGACGGAATGAGCAGTTCTTC. V gene TRBV19 combines with J gene TRBJ2-1, with D unclear. The CDR3 has 11 amino acids. Germline V gene lookup returns CDR1 LNHDA and CDR2 SQIVND (reference sequence). Trimming took 8 bases from V and 7 from J, leaving 9 bases between them.

V gene TRBV20-1 combines with J gene TRBJ1-5; D perhaps matches TRBD1 (6 bases). The V end was cut by 2 bases, the J end by 0 bases, with 20 bases between. The CDR3 runs 18 residues. Per germline, CDR1 DFQATT and CDR2 SNEGSKA (reference sequence). The CDR3 loop reads CSARSGVGAGYSNQPQHF. The CDR3 DNA sequence: TGCAGTGCTAGAAGTGGGGTGGGGGCGGGATATAGCAATCAGCCCCAGCATTTT.

This clonotype was recorded a few times. V gene TRBV19 combines with J gene TRBJ2-7; TRBD1 matches 7 bases. From germline, CDR1 is LNHDA and CDR2 SQIVND (reference sequence). Germline trimming cut 9 bases from V and 0 bases from J; bases unmatched to any gene: 8. This CDR3 is 14 amino acids long. The CDR3 coding sequence is TGTGCCAGCAGACTGGACAGGTCCTCCTACGAGCAGTACTTC. Translation gives CASRLDRSSYEQYF.

A few counts support this clonotype. The chain carries TRBV7-2 and TRBJ2-4, with a possible D match to TRBD1 (6 bases). Between the trimmed V and J ends, which lost 5 bases and 0 bases, there was a span of 14 bases. Per the germline V gene, CDR1 is SGHTA and CDR2 is FQGNSA. The CDR3 has 16 amino acids. The CDR3 spells CASSPRTALAKNIQYF. CDR3 nucleotide sequence: TGTGCCAGCAGCCCGAGGACAGCCCTAGCCAAAAACATTCAGTACTTC.

A few counts support this clonotype. The rearrangement uses TRBV5-1 and TRBJ2-2; the match to TRBD2 covers 9 bases. CDR1 SGHRS and CDR2 YFSETQ come from the germline V gene. CDR3 length equals 13 residues. The V segment lost 8 bases and the J segment 2 bases; nucleotides outside the gene matches: 1. CDR3 sequence reads: CASSGRNTGELFF. DNA for the CDR3: TGCGCCAGTAGCGGGAGAAACACCGGGGAGCTGTTTTTT.

The V gene is TRBV19, the J gene TRBJ2-7, with a weak D call TRBD1 (6 bases). Germline CDR1 reads LNHDA; CDR2 reads SQIVND (reference sequence). The V and J ends lost 5 bases and 0 bases respectively, with 14 bases between them. CDR3 length equals 15 residues. The CDR3 region has the DNA TGTGCCAGTAGTGGGGGCTGGCCGAGCTCCTACGAGCAGTACTTC. It encodes CASSGGWPSSYEQYF.

The sample holds a few counts of this clonotype. The genes are TRBV4-1 and TRBJ2-3; D is perhaps TRBD1 (6 bases). The CDR3 contains 16 residues. V gave up 0 bases and J gave up 0 bases, with 10 bases separating them. Per the germline V gene, CDR1 is MGHRA and CDR2 is YSYEKL. The CDR3 nucleotides read TGCGCCAGCAGCCAAGAAGGGGGAACTAGCACAGATACGCAGTATTTT. Translation gives CASSQEGGTSTDTQYF.

The sample holds many counts of this clonotype. The J gene is TRBJ1-1, the V gene TRBV4-1, with D uncertain. Trimming left V 2 bases short and J 2 bases short, with 12 bases between. Germline assignment: CDR1 MGHRA and CDR2 YSYEKL. This CDR3 has 15 amino acids. The CDR3 DNA reads TGCGCCAGCAGCCAAAGGTGGGCAGCAAACACTGAAGCTTTCTTT. Translating gives CASSQRWAANTEAFF.

The chain has TRBV10-3 and TRBJ2-1; 11 bases map to TRBD1. The V gene's germline CDR1 is ENHRY and CDR2 SYGVKD. The CDR3 is 19 residues long. Trimming cost V 3 bases and J 2 bases; bases outside gene matches: 12. The CDR3 is CAISDPTDVGQGAYNEQFF. In nucleotides, the CDR3 is TGTGCCATCAGTGACCCGACGGATGTGGGACAGGGGGCCTACAATGAGCAGTTCTTC.

This clonotype showed up just a few times. The chain couples TRBV5-1 to TRBJ2-5, with 8 bases lining up with TRBD2. In germline, CDR1 is SGHRS, CDR2 YFSETQ. The CDR3 consists of 16 residues. Trimming at V came to 5 bases and at J to 5 bases, leaving 14 bases not matched to a gene. CDR3 region: CASSPGKLAVLETQYF. The CDR3 bases are TGCGCCAGCAGTCCAGGAAAACTAGCGGTCCTTGAGACCCAGTACTTC.

The rearrangement uses TRBV7-2 and TRBJ2-2; D is uncertain. The CDR3 is 14 amino acids. The V end was cut by 3 bases, the J end by 1 base, with 6 bases between. Germline CDR1 is SGHTA and CDR2 is FQGNSA. The CDR3 nucleotides read TGTGCCAGCAGCTTCGCAGAGAACACCGGGGAGCTGTTTTTT. The encoded protein is CASSFAENTGELFF.

V usage is TRBV11-2 and J usage is TRBJ2-1; D gene unclear. The CDR3 has 13 residues. Germline assignment: CDR1 SGHAT and CDR2 FQNNGV. Trimming took 4 bases from V and 6 from J, leaving 10 bases between them. The CDR3 protein is CASSSTWGNEQFF. CDR3 bases: TGTGCCAGCAGCTCGACTTGGGGCAATGAGCAGTTCTTC.

The sample holds a few counts of this clonotype. The chain links TRBV12-3 or TRBV12-4 to TRBJ2-2; D is uncertain. Deletions cut 4 bases from V and 9 bases from J, with 15 bases between. The CDR3 loop spans 14 amino acids. CDR3 in amino acids: CASSSDPSPRELFF. In DNA, the CDR3 is TGTGCCAGCAGTTCGGACCCGAGTCCCCGGGAGCTGTTTTTT.

This clonotype was recorded many times. CDR3 sequence: CASSPVLGGASNQPQHF. In DNA, the CDR3 is TGTGCCAGCAGCCCCGTGTTGGGGGGGGCCAGCAATCAGCCCCAGCATTTT. This chain joins TRBV7-2 and TRBJ1-5; weak D call: TRBD1 (6 bases). Trimming took off 5 bases at V and 1 base at J, with 18 bases between the two ends. The germline gives CDR1 SGHTA, CDR2 FQGNSA. This CDR3 comprises 17 residues.